This T cell receptor beta chain is from a study of cytomegalovirus exposure and HLA in healthy donors. Profiling relied on immunoSEQ multiplex PCR, and the TCRdb table lists in-frame clones only, not all of them. The table includes some 340,000 clones, 87% detected once. The donors belonged to the roughly 110-subject validation cohort, separate from the roughly 650-subject first cohort. The CDR3 contains 16 residues. J was trimmed by 0 bases and V by 5 bases; bases with no gene match: 7. Germline V gene data show CDR1 as SEHNR and CDR2 as FQNEAQ (reference sequence). A word on this clone: Its antigen is unknown.

Notes on the study in general: Reportedly, diagnosis of cytomegalovirus status by the classifier showed high specificity and sensitivity. Most TCR sequences were rare, but some public TCRs occurred in many donors. Researchers catalogued under 200 TCR beta chains as cytomegalovirus-associated.

This receptor was identified in a woman in her twenties or thirties in good health and CMV-seropositive. Sample: PBMCs. The chain carries TRBV7-9 and TRBJ2-1; 7 bases align to TRBD2. The CDR3 DNA reads as TGTGCCAGCAGCCCCCTGGGCGGGAGCTCCTACAATGAGCAGTTCTTC. Residues: CASSPLGGSSYNEQFF.